The present TCR beta chain was sequenced within a study of control samples from healthy donors and cancer patients. Germline V lookup: CDR1 LNHDA, CDR2 SQIVND (reference sequence). V was clipped by 4 bases and J by 0 bases; unmatched bases: 10. This CDR3 is 18 amino acids long. Here immunoSEQ multiplex PCR was the method, and the copy in TCRdb shows in-frame clones only, minus some. The data show roughly 52,000 clones, with 95% to 96% seen just once and around 2% held by the top ten. This clonotype was sampled from a woman aged 25 to 39 in good health. Sequenced: blood. This chain links TRBV19 with TRBJ1-5; TRBD1 matches 9 bases. The CDR3 protein is CASSTRGQGYYSNQPQHF. The DNA for the CDR3 is TGTGCCAGTAGTACCCGGGGACAGGGATATTATAGCAATCAGCCCCAGCATTTT.